The T cell receptor (beta chain) described here comes from a study of T cell responses to AZD1222 COVID-19 vaccine. Produced via immunoSEQ multiplex PCR; TCRdb's table is partial and in-frame only. This table holds fewer than 200,000 clones, roughly 92% found once. This CDR3 comprises 13 residues. Trimming stripped 12 bases from V and 4 bases from J, with 15 bases between. The germline gives CDR1 KGHDR, CDR2 SFDVKD. The study, taken as a whole, reports: The donor cohort was predominantly white British with a female majority, and clonal diversity may have been underestimated. The breadth and depth of Spike-specific TCRs increased once two AZD1222 doses had been given. A reported finding is that nearly half of spike-specific TCRs target unmutated variant regions.

This clone appeared a few times. Antigen specificity is unknown. V gene TRBV24-1 combines with J gene TRBJ1-5, with D possibly being TRBD1 (6 bases). This sequence was found in an adult in good health. Material: peripheral blood, obtained on day 0 of AZD1222 vaccination. The CDR3 sequence is CAHQWGANQPQHF. The CDR3 DNA follows: TGTGCCCACCAGTGGGGGGCTAATCAGCCCCAGCATTTT.